This is a list of T cell receptor beta chains from one sample in a study of cytomegalovirus exposure and HLA in healthy donors. Here immunoSEQ multiplex PCR was the method, and the copy in TCRdb shows in-frame clones only, minus some. The sample holds 110,000 to 150,000 clones; roughly 85% are singletons and the top ten take around 3.7%. The sample taken for sequencing was PBMCs. These receptors were obtained from a male donor in good health and CMV-seronegative. The CDR3 runs from the conserved cysteine through the conserved F or W. The D gene is left open where the match is weak. Clone size is not always given. Where it is, it says once, few, many or a class for expanded clones.

V	J	D	size	DNA	CDR3
TRBV28	TRBJ1-5	TRBD1	-	TGTGCCAGCAGGATACAGGGGGCTTGGAGTCAGCCCCAGCATTTT	CASRIQGAWSQPQHF
TRBV5-1	TRBJ2-1	-	-	TGCGCCAGCAGCCAAAGACAGGATCCGGCAAACAATGAGCAGTTCTTC	CASSQRQDPANNEQFF
TRBV19	TRBJ1-6	-	-	TGTGCCAGCGCTTACAGGGCAAGGAATTCACCCCTCCACTTT	CASAYRARNSPLHF
TRBV5-4	TRBJ2-3	-	-	TGTGCCAGCAGCACGGCGGGGACCGAGGGGTATACGCAGTATTTT	CASSTAGTEGYTQYF
TRBV5-1	TRBJ1-1	TRBD1	-	TGCGCCAGCAGCCCCGGACAGGGTTCCATGAACACTGAAGCTTTCTTT	CASSPGQGSMNTEAFF
TRBV25-1	TRBJ2-1	-	few	TGTGCCAGCAGTGAAAACCCAGGCTCTTACGGTGAGCAGTTCTTC	CASSENPGSYGEQFF
TRBV28	TRBJ2-1	-	-	TGTGCCAGTGGGGGGAGCTCCTACAATGAGCAGTTCTTC	CASGGSSYNEQFF
TRBV5-4	TRBJ2-5	-	-	TGTGCCAGCAGCTTGGACAGCCAAGAGACCCAGTACTTC	CASSLDSQETQYF
TRBV7-9	TRBJ1-2	-	-	TGTGCCAGCAGCTTTACAGGGAATGGCTACACCTTC	CASSFTGNGYTF
TRBV19	TRBJ1-2	TRBD1	-	TGTGCCAGTGCTGGAGCCTTTAGACAGGGGCAGAGCCGCGGCTACACCTTC	CASAGAFRQGQSRGYTF
TRBV6-5	TRBJ1-3	TRBD1	-	TGTGCCAGCAGTTACAGTACAGGGGGGTCGAACACCATATATTTT	CASSYSTGGSNTIYF
TRBV9	TRBJ2-3	TRBD2	-	TGTGCCAGCAGCTCTAGAGCGGGAGGGCCAGGGGGCACAGATACGCAGTATTTT	CASSSRAGGPGGTDTQYF
TRBV29-1	TRBJ2-5	TRBD2	-	TGCAGCGTTGTCTTTCGGCTAGCGGGAGCGATTCAAGAGACCCAGTACTTC	CSVVFRLAGAIQETQYF
TRBV14	TRBJ2-6	-	-	TGTGCCAGCAGCCAGGCGGGCGGGGATTCTGGGAGGGCCAACGTCCTGACTTTC	CASSQAGGDSGRANVLTF
TRBV6-6	TRBJ2-7	TRBD1	-	TGTGCCAGCAGTCAGCGGGCAGGGGGCGCGTACGAGCAGTACTTC	CASSQRAGGAYEQYF
TRBV5-5	TRBJ2-7	-	-	TGTGCCAGCAGCTCGGAACCAGGCCACTACGAGCAGTACTTC	CASSSEPGHYEQYF